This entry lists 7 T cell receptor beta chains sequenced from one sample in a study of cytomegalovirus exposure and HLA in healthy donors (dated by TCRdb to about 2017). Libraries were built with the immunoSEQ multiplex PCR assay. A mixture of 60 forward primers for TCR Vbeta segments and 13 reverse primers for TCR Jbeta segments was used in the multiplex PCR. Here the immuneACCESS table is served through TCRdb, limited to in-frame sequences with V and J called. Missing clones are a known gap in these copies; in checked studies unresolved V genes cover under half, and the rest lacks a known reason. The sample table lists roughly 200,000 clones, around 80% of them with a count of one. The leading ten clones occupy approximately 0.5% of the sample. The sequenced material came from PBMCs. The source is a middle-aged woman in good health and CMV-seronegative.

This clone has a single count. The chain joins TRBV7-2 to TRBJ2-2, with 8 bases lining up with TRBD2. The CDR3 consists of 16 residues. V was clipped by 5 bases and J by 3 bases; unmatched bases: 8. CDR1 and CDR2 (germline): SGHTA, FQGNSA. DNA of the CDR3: TGTGCCAGCAGCCCCGGGGGGGCAGGGGACACCGGGGAGCTGTTTTTT. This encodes CASSPGGAGDTGELFF.

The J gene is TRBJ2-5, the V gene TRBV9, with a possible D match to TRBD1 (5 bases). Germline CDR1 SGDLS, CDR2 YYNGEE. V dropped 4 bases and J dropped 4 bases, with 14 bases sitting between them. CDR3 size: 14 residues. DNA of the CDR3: TGTGCCAGCAGCTTTACAGGTGTGGGAGAGACCCAGTACTTC. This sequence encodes CASSFTGVGETQYF. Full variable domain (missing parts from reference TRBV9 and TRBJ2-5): DSGVTQTPKHLITATGQRVTLRCSPRSGDLSVYWYQQSLDQGLQFLIQYYNGEERAKGNILERFSAQQFPDLHSELNLSSLELGDSALYFCASSFTGVGETQYFGPGTRLLVL.

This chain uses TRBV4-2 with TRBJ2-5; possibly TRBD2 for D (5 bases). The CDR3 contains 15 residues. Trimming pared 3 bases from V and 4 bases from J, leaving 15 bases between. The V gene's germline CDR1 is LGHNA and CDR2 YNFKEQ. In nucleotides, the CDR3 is TGTGCCAGCAGCCAGGACTCGATCCTCGGAGAGACCCAGTACTTC. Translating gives CASSQDSILGETQYF.

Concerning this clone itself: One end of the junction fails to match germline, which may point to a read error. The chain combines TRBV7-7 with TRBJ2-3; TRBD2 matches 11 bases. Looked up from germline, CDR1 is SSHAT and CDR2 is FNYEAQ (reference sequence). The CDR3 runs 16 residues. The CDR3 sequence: CASSPVSGGGTDTQYF. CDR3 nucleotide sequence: TGTGCTAGCAGCCCCGTTAGCGGGGGGGGCACAGATACGCAGTATTTT.

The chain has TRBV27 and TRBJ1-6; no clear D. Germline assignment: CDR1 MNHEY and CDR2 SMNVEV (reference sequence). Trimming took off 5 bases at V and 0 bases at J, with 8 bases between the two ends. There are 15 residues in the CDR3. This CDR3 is CASSAHPSYNSPLHF. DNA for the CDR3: TGTGCCAGCAGTGCGCACCCCTCCTATAATTCACCCCTCCACTTT.

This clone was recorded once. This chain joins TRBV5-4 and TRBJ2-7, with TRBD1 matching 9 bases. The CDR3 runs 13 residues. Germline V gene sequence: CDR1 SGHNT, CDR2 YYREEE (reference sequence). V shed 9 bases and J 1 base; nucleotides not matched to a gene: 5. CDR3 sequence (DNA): TGTGCCACGCGGGACAGGGCTTCCTACGAGCAGTACTTC. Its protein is CATRDRASYEQYF.

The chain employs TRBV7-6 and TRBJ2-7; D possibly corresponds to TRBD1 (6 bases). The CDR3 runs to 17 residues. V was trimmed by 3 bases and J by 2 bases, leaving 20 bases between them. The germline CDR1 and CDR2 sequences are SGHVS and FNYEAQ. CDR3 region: CASSFAQGPLDTYEQYF. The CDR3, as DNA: TGTGCCAGCAGCTTTGCTCAGGGGCCCTTAGATACCTACGAGCAGTACTTC. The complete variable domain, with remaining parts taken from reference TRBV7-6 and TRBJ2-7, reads GAGVSQSPRYKVTKRGQDVALRCDPISGHVSLYWYRQALGQGPEFLTYFNYEAQQDKSGLPNDRFSAERPEGSISTLTIQRTEQRDSAMYRCASSFAQGPLDTYEQYFGPGTRLTVT.